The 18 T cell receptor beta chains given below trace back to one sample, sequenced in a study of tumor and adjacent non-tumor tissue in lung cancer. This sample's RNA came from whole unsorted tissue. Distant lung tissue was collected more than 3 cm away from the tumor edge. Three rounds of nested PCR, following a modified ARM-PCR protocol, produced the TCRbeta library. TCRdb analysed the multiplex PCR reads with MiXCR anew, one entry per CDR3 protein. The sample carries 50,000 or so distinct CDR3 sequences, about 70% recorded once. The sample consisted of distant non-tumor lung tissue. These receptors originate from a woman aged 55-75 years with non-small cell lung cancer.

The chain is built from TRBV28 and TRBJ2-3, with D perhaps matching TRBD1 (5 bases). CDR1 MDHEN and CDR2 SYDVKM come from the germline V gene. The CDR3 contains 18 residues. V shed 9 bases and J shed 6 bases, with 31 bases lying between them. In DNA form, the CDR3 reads TGTGCCAGTAGAATGGGAAGCAGAAGGGGTCGCGGCGCCGATACGCAGTATTTT. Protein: CASRMGSRRGRGADTQYF.

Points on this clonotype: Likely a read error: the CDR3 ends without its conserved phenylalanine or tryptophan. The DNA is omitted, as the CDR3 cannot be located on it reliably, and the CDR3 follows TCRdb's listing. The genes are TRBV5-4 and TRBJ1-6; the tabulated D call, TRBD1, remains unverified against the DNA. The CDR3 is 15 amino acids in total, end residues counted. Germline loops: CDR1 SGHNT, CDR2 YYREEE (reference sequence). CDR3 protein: CASSLDDRDHSPLQS.

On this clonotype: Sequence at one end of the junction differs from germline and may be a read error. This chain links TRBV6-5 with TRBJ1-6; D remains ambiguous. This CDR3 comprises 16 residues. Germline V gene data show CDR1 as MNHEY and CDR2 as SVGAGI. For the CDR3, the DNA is TGTGCCAGTAGAGACCCAAACTTCGGGGAGTATTCACCCCTCCAATTT. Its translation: CASRDPNFGEYSPLQF.

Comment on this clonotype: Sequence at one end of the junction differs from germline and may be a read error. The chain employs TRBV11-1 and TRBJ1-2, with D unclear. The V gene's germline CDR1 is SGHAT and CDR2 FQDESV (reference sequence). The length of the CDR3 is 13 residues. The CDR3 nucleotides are TGTGCCATCAGCTCCGGCAGGTTCTATGGCTACACCTTC. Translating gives CAISSGRFYGYTF. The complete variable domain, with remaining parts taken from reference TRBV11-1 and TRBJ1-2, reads EAEVAQSPRYKITEKSQAVAFWCDPISGHATLYWYRQILGQGPELLVQFQDESVVDDSQLPKDRFSAERLKGVDSTLKIQPAELGDSAMYLCAISSGRFYGYTFGSGTRLTVV.

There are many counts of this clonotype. CDR3 bases: TGTGCCAGCAGTCACCGGGGCCACAGAACGTACAATGAGCAGTTCTTC. The encoded protein is CASSHRGHRTYNEQFF. This chain uses TRBV28 with TRBJ2-1; either TRBD1 or TRBD2 may fit D (5 bases each). The CDR3 covers 16 residues. From germline, CDR1 is MDHEN and CDR2 SYDVKM. V lost 5 bases and J lost 4, with 18 bases in between.

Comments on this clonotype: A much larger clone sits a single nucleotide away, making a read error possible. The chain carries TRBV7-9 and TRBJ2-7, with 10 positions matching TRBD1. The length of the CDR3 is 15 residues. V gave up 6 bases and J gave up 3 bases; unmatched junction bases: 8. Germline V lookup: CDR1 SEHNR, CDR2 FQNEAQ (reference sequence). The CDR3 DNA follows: TGTGCCAGCAGGCACCCAGGGGACAGGGGCTACGAGCAGTACTTC. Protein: CASRHPGDRGYEQYF.

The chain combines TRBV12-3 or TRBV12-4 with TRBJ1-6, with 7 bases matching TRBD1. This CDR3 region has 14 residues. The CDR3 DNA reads TGTGCTAGCTGTAACGGACAGGCCAATCCACCCCTCCACTTT. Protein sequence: CASCNGQANPPLHF.

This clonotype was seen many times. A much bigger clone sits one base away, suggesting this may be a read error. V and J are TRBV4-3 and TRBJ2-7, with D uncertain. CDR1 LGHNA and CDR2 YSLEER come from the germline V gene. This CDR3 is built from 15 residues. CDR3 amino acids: CASSQEGTKSAERYF. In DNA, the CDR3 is TGCGCCAGCAGCCAAGAAGGCACAAAGTCGGCCGAGCGGTACTTC.

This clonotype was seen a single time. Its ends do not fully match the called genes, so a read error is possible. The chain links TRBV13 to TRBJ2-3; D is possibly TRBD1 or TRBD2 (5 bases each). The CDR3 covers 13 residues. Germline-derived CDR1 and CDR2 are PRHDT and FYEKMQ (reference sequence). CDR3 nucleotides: TGTGCCAACACTCGGGGACGCACAAATACGCAGTATTTT. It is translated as CANTRGRTNTQYF.

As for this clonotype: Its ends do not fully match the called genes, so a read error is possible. The CDR3 reads CTSRGFSSGNTIYF. Here the CDR3 DNA reads TGTACCAGTAGGGGGTTCAGCTCTGGAAACACCATATATTTT. The chain couples TRBV6-5 to TRBJ1-3; the D gene is possibly TRBD1 (6 bases). The CDR3 is 14 amino acids. Germline CDR1 is MNHEY and CDR2 is SVGAGI.

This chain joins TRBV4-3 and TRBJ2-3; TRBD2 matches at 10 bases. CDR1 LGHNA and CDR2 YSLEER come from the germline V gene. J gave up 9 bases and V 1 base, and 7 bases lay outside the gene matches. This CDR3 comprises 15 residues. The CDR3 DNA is TGCGCCAGCAGCCAAGGGACTAGCGGCGTAGAAACGCAGTATTTT. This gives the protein CASSQGTSGVETQYF.

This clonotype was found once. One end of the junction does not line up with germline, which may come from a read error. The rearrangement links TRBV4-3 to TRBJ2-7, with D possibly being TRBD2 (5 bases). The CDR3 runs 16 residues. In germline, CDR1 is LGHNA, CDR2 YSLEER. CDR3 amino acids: CASNQDSSGNRYEQYF. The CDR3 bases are TGCGCCAGCAACCAAGATTCCAGCGGCAATCGCTACGAGCAGTACTTC.

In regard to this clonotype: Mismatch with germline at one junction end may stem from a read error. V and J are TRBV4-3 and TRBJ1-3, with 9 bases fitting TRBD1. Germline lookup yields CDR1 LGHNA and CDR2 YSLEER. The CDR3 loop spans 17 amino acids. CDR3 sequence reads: CASSQTVQGALGITIYF. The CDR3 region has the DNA TGCGCCAGCAGCCAGACCGTACAGGGGGCGTTGGGAATCACCATATACTTT.

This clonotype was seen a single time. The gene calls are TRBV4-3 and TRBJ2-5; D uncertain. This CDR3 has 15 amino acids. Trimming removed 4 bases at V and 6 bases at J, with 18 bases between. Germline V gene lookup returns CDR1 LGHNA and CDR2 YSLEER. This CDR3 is CASSREVTLGKTQYF. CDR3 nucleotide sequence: TGCGCCAGCAGCCGAGAGGTTACCCTTGGCAAGACCCAGTACTTC.

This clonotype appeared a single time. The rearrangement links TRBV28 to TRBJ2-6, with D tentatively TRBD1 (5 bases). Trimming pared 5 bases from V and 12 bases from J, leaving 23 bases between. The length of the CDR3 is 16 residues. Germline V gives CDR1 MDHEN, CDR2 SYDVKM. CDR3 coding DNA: TGTGCCAGCAGTACCCCTTTGATCTCTGGGGCCCTCGTCCTGACTTTC. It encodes CASSTPLISGALVLTF.

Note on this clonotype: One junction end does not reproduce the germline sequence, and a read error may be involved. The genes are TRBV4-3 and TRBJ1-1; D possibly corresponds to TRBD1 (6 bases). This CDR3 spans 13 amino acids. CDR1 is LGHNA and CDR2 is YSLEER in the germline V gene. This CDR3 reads CASSPIIRGEVFF. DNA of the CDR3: TGCGCCAGCAGCCCCATCATCAGGGGTGAAGTTTTCTTT.

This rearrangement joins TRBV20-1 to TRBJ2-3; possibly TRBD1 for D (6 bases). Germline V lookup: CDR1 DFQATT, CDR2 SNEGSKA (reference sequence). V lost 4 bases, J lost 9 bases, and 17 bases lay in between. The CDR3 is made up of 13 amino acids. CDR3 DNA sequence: TGCAGTGCTACTGGACGGGCAGGGGACACGCAGTATTTT. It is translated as CSATGRAGDTQYF.

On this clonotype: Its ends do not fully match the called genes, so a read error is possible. CDR3 loop: CARSQLAGGSYEQYF. Written as DNA, the CDR3 is TGTGCAAGGAGTCAACTAGCGGGGGGTTCCTACGAGCAATACTTC. The chain recombines TRBV12-3 or TRBV12-4 with TRBJ2-7, with 12 bases that match TRBD2. The CDR3 consists of 15 residues.